These 18 T cell receptor beta chains were all obtained from the same sample, sequenced in a study of blood T cell repertoires in COVID-19 (dated by TCRdb to about 2020). Receptor amplification or capture employed the immunoSEQ multiplex PCR assay. The clones in this table, taken by TCRdb from immuneACCESS, are in-frame only. Not every clone is retained; where verified, under half of the shortfall comes from an unresolved V gene, and the cause of the rest is unknown. The table for this sample lists approximately 150,000 clones; around 86% of them were counted only once. In total, the top ten clones hold about 3.5% of the sample. Material for sequencing was peripheral blood. These TCRs come from a man aged 70 or older with acute or convalescent COVID-19.

J is TRBJ2-3 and V is TRBV6-4, with D unclear. CDR3 length: 14 residues. Trimming took 6 bases from V and 3 from J, leaving 13 bases between them. Germline assignment: CDR1 MRHNA and CDR2 SNTAGT. For the CDR3, the DNA is TGTGCCAGCAGACGCGGAGAGGAAACAGATACGCAGTATTTT. This translates into CASRRGEETDTQYF.

The rearrangement uses TRBV28 and TRBJ2-1; D is perhaps TRBD2 (5 bases). The germline gives CDR1 MDHEN, CDR2 SYDVKM. The CDR3 has 14 residues. V was cut by 3 bases and J by 8 bases, with 14 bases left in between. The CDR3 nucleotides read TGTGCCAGCAGTTTCGGACTCCTAAGCGATGAGCAGTTCTTC. It specifies CASSFGLLSDEQFF.

This clone was counted once. This chain joins TRBV5-1 and TRBJ1-2; 7 bases are shared with TRBD1. CDR1 is SGHRS and CDR2 is YFSETQ in the germline V gene. Trimming at V came to 1 base and at J to 7 bases, leaving 4 bases not matched to a gene. This CDR3 contains 13 residues. The CDR3 bases are TGCGCCAGCAGCTTGTCAGGGGGAAGTGGCTACACCTTC. It translates to CASSLSGGSGYTF.

The rearrangement uses TRBV27 and TRBJ2-3; 11 bases agree with TRBD2. Germline V gene sequence: CDR1 MNHEY, CDR2 SMNVEV (reference sequence). Trimming removed 6 bases from V and 4 bases from J; junction bases left unmatched: 9. CDR3 size: 16 residues. CDR3 in amino acids: CASRALPGLAADTQYF. CDR3 DNA sequence: TGTGCCAGCAGGGCTCTCCCGGGACTAGCGGCAGATACGCAGTATTTT.

The V gene is TRBV7-9, the J gene TRBJ1-4, with a weak D call TRBD1 (6 bases). This CDR3 is 15 amino acids long. Germline lookup yields CDR1 SEHNR and CDR2 FQNEAQ (reference sequence). V lost 2 bases and J 7 bases, leaving 14 bases between the germline ends. The DNA of the CDR3 is TGTGCCAGCAGCTTAACTGGACAAGGGGGTGAAAAACTGTTTTTT. This encodes CASSLTGQGGEKLFF.

The J gene is TRBJ1-5, the V gene TRBV30; no clear D. V was cut by 1 base and J by 1 base, with 2 bases left in between. CDR1 and CDR2 from the germline V gene are GTSNPN and SVGIG (reference sequence). The CDR3 length is 12 residues. The CDR3 here is CAWSASNQPQHF. The CDR3 DNA reads as TGTGCCTGGAGTGCGAGCAATCAGCCCCAGCATTTT.

CDR3 sequence (DNA): TGTGCCAGTAGTTGGCGGGGTGGCTCCTACAATGAGCAGTTCTTC. Translating gives CASSWRGGSYNEQFF. The V call is TRBV19, the J call TRBJ2-1, with D maybe TRBD2 (6 bases). Trimming stripped 5 bases from V and 0 bases from J, with 11 bases between. The germline CDR1 and CDR2 sequences are LNHDA and SQIVND (reference sequence). CDR3 length: 15 amino acids.

The chain carries TRBV7-2 and TRBJ2-1; weak D call: TRBD2 (5 bases). Germline V gene sequence: CDR1 SGHTA, CDR2 FQGNSA. Trimming took off 1 base at V and 3 bases at J, with 13 bases between the two ends. CDR3 length equals 16 residues. In DNA, the CDR3 is TGTGCCAGCAGCTTAGTTCGGGGAAGCGGCTACAATGAGCAGTTCTTC. Its protein product is CASSLVRGSGYNEQFF.

The V gene is TRBV6-6, the J gene TRBJ2-1; D is possibly TRBD2 (5 bases). Germline loops: CDR1 MNHNY, CDR2 SVGAGI (reference sequence). V gave up 4 bases and J gave up 6 bases, with 10 bases separating them. The CDR3 sequence is 13 residues long. CDR3 region: CASSLGSGNEQFF. DNA for the CDR3: TGTGCCAGCAGTTTAGGGAGTGGCAATGAGCAGTTCTTC.

This clone appeared a few times. The chain carries TRBV7-8 and TRBJ2-2; TRBD1 matches 10 bases. Germline V gene lookup returns CDR1 SGHVS and CDR2 FQNEAQ. V dropped 4 bases and J dropped 7; count of bases not matched to a gene: 9. This CDR3 has 16 amino acids. The CDR3 is CASSSPDRGLFGELFF. The CDR3 DNA follows: TGTGCCAGCAGCTCCCCGGACAGGGGGTTATTCGGGGAGCTGTTTTTT.

As concerns this clone: Since the CDR3 does not end with the conserved phenylalanine or tryptophan, this likely comes from a read error. The limits of the CDR3 on the DNA are not certain, so only TCRdb's listed CDR3 is given. This chain uses TRBV19 with TRBJ2-4; the D call TRBD2 from the table was never checked on the DNA. A total of 13 residues make up the CDR3, ends included. The germline gives CDR1 LNHDA, CDR2 SQIVND (reference sequence). The CDR3 sequence: CASSDRTSATKVL.

The V and J genes are TRBV28 and TRBJ2-5; 13 bases are a match to TRBD2. The V gene's germline CDR1 is MDHEN and CDR2 SYDVKM. The V and J ends lost 5 bases and 4 bases, in that order; junction bases with no gene match: 10. The CDR3 has 17 amino acids. The chain's CDR3 is CASSPSRGLAGRETQYF. The CDR3 nucleotides are TGTGCCAGCAGTCCCTCCAGGGGACTAGCGGGACGAGAGACCCAGTACTTC. Supplemented by reference TRBV28 and TRBJ2-5, the full variable domain reads DVKVTQSSRYLVKRTGEKVFLECVQDMDHENMFWYRQDPGLGLRLIYFSYDVKMKEKGDIPEGYSVSREKKERFSLILESASTNQTSMYLCASSPSRGLAGRETQYFGPGTRLLVL.

This sequence joins TRBV4-3 and TRBJ1-4, with a possible D match to TRBD1 (5 bases). The CDR3 runs to 16 residues. Trimming pared 1 base from V and 3 bases from J, leaving 12 bases between. In germline, CDR1 is LGHNA, CDR2 YSLEER. The CDR3 DNA is TGCGCCAGCAGCCAAGGGGGACGGGGGGCTAATGAAAAACTGTTTTTT. This gives the protein CASSQGGRGANEKLFF.

The chain couples TRBV20-1 to TRBJ2-1; TRBD2 aligns across 9 bases. Germline V gene sequence: CDR1 DFQATT, CDR2 SNEGSKA (reference sequence). The CDR3 consists of 11 residues. V was pared by 3 bases and J by 10 bases, with 1 base of the junction left unmatched. This CDR3 is CSASTSGEQFF. CDR3 DNA sequence: TGCAGTGCTAGTACTAGCGGGGAGCAGTTCTTC.

The chain joins TRBV7-2 to TRBJ1-1, with D unresolved. Trimming pared 5 bases from V and 3 bases from J, leaving 13 bases between. Germline CDR1 is SGHTA and CDR2 is FQGNSA. The CDR3 extends over 14 amino acids. CDR3 nucleotides: TGTGCCAGCAGCCCCTCGGGCGGGGACACTGAAGCTTTCTTT. It specifies CASSPSGGDTEAFF.

CDR3 amino acids: CASSLSLLAGGSYNEQFF. In DNA form, the CDR3 reads TGCGCCAGCAGCCTCTCATTACTAGCGGGAGGGTCCTACAATGAGCAGTTCTTC. The V gene is TRBV4-1, the J gene TRBJ2-1; 13 bases map to TRBD2. Unmatched junction bases numbered 7, after V lost 4 bases and J lost 1 base. The germline V gene encodes CDR1 MGHRA and CDR2 YSYEKL. The CDR3 is made up of 18 amino acids.

The chain has TRBV19 and TRBJ1-1; no reliable D call. Germline V gene lookup returns CDR1 LNHDA and CDR2 SQIVND (reference sequence). Trimming cost V 3 bases and J 1 base, with 9 bases left between them. This CDR3 has 14 residues. The CDR3 sequence is CASSMPGRNTEAFF. The CDR3 DNA sequence: TGTGCCAGTAGTATGCCCGGGAGGAACACTGAAGCTTTCTTT. Together with reference TRBV19 and TRBJ1-1, the CDR3 gives the full variable domain: DGGITQSPKYLFRKEGQNVTLSCEQNLNHDAMYWYRQDPGQGLRLIYYSQIVNDFQKGDIAEGYSVSREKKESFPLTVTSAQKNPTAFYLCASSMPGRNTEAFFGQGTRLTVV.

This chain links TRBV4-1 with TRBJ2-5, with 9 positions matching TRBD2. This CDR3 region has 16 residues. Germline values: CDR1 MGHRA, CDR2 YSYEKL. The J segment lost 7 bases and the V segment lost 0 bases, leaving 9 bases of the junction unmatched. The CDR3 loop is CASSQDGASGKRTQYF. The DNA of the CDR3 is TGCGCCAGCAGCCAAGATGGGGCTAGCGGGAAGCGGACCCAGTACTTC.